This is a list of T cell receptor beta chains from one sample in a study of T-cell memory formation after mild COVID-19. TCRdb redid the calling of the 5' RACE reads with MiXCR, one entry per CDR3 protein. Among some 300,000 distinct CDR3 sequences listed, approximately 19% were seen once. The sequencing sample was made of PBMCs or a T cell subset sorted from them (not recorded which). The source of these receptors is a man younger than 35 who had mild COVID-19 (a few samples of this study predate the infection). Cell type and time point are not known. CDR3s include the opening cysteine and the closing phenylalanine or tryptophan. The order of the fields is clone size, J gene, V gene, D gene, CDR3 DNA, CDR3 protein. A D gene is named only where the DNA matches it firmly. Rows give clone size only sometimes, using once, few, many, or a class for an expanded clone.

clone size: -; J gene: TRBJ2-1; V gene: TRBV5-6; D gene: TRBD2; CDR3 DNA: TGTGCCAGCAGCCCCGGGGGGTCTCTTATCAATGAGCAGTTCTTC; CDR3 protein: CASSPGGSLINEQFF
clone size: -; J gene: TRBJ2-3; V gene: TRBV4-3; D gene: -; CDR3 DNA: TGCGCCAGCAGGAAAACTAGTTCTGATACGCAGTATTTT; CDR3 protein: CASRKTSSDTQYF
clone size: -; J gene: TRBJ1-6; V gene: TRBV14; D gene: -; CDR3 DNA: TGTGCCAGCAGCCAAGAAGGGGCAAGATCACCCCTCCACTTT; CDR3 protein: CASSQEGARSPLHF
clone size: -; J gene: TRBJ1-1; V gene: TRBV12-3/TRBV12-4; D gene: -; CDR3 DNA: -; CDR3 protein: CASSFGTGTFF
clone size: -; J gene: TRBJ1-1; V gene: TRBV7-8; D gene: -; CDR3 DNA: TGTGCCAGCAGCCCCTCCTTCACTGAAGCTTTCTTT; CDR3 protein: CASSPSFTEAFF
clone size: -; J gene: TRBJ1-6; V gene: TRBV28; D gene: -; CDR3 DNA: TGTGCCAGCAGTCCCATTCTTGGACAGAGAAATTCACCCCTCCACTTT; CDR3 protein: CASSPILGQRNSPLHF
clone size: -; J gene: TRBJ2-7; V gene: TRBV18; D gene: -; CDR3 DNA: TGTGCCAGCTCACCACCCAGGGAACGCCTGCAGTACTTC; CDR3 protein: CASSPPRERLQYF
clone size: -; J gene: TRBJ2-3; V gene: TRBV7-2; D gene: -; CDR3 DNA: TGTGCCAGCAGCGACCTAGGGCCAAGAGGCTCAGATACGCAGTATTTT; CDR3 protein: CASSDLGPRGSDTQYF
clone size: few; J gene: TRBJ1-5; V gene: TRBV20-1; D gene: -; CDR3 DNA: TGCAGTTCGGGGGACCCTAGCAATCAGCCCCAGCATTTT; CDR3 protein: CSSGDPSNQPQHF
clone size: once; J gene: TRBJ1-5; V gene: TRBV5-1; D gene: -; CDR3 DNA: TGCGCCAGCAGCTTGGAAGCGGGTGGTCCTCAGCCCCAGCATTTT; CDR3 protein: CASSLEAGGPQPQHF
clone size: -; J gene: TRBJ2-5; V gene: TRBV29-1; D gene: -; CDR3 DNA: TGCAGCGTTGAAGATCTTGGCAGTGGGCAAGAGACCCAGTACTTC; CDR3 protein: CSVEDLGSGQETQYF
clone size: -; J gene: TRBJ1-5; V gene: TRBV6-6; D gene: TRBD1; CDR3 DNA: TGTGCCAGCAGTTGGGGACAGTCCGGGGGGCCCCAGCATTTT; CDR3 protein: CASSWGQSGGPQHF
clone size: -; J gene: TRBJ2-2; V gene: TRBV18; D gene: TRBD1; CDR3 DNA: TGTGCCAGCTCGCCCGGACAGGGGGCCGACGGGGAGCTGTTTTTT; CDR3 protein: CASSPGQGADGELFF
clone size: few; J gene: TRBJ1-2; V gene: TRBV6-6; D gene: -; CDR3 DNA: TGTGCCAGCAGTTTGCCGGGGCCCGATGACTACACCTTC; CDR3 protein: CASSLPGPDDYTF
clone size: -; J gene: TRBJ2-1; V gene: TRBV20-1; D gene: -; CDR3 DNA: TGCAGTGCGCTTGGGACTGGCTCTTACAATGAGCAGTTCTTC; CDR3 protein: CSALGTGSYNEQFF
clone size: -; J gene: TRBJ2-1; V gene: TRBV20-1; D gene: TRBD2; CDR3 DNA: TGCAGTGCCGAGGGGCTAGCGGGTAAACCCTCCTACAATGAGCAGTTCTTC; CDR3 protein: CSAEGLAGKPSYNEQFF
clone size: few; J gene: TRBJ1-1; V gene: TRBV13; D gene: -; CDR3 DNA: TGTGCCAGCAGCAGACAGAACACTGAAGCTTTCTTT; CDR3 protein: CASSRQNTEAFF
clone size: -; J gene: TRBJ1-5; V gene: TRBV6-1; D gene: -; CDR3 DNA: TGTGCCAGCAGTGAAGCGGCGGTGTATACCCAGCATTTT; CDR3 protein: CASSEAAVYTQHF
clone size: -; J gene: TRBJ2-3; V gene: TRBV11-2; D gene: TRBD1; CDR3 DNA: TGTGCCAGCAGCCCCGGGACAGGGGGCTTTGATACGCAGTATTTT; CDR3 protein: CASSPGTGGFDTQYF
clone size: -; J gene: TRBJ1-5; V gene: TRBV12-5; D gene: -; CDR3 DNA: TGTGCTAGTGGTTTGGTACTAGGGGCTTTTAGCAATCAGCCCCAGCATTTT; CDR3 protein: CASGLVLGAFSNQPQHF
clone size: -; J gene: TRBJ2-2; V gene: TRBV10-3; D gene: TRBD1; CDR3 DNA: TGTGCCATCAGTGACCCTGACAGGGGTTTTTACGCCGGGGAGCTGTTTTTT; CDR3 protein: CAISDPDRGFYAGELFF
clone size: -; J gene: TRBJ2-2; V gene: TRBV5-1; D gene: -; CDR3 DNA: TGCGCCAGCAGCTTGGTGACTAGTAGCACCGGGGAGCTGTTTTTT; CDR3 protein: CASSLVTSSTGELFF
clone size: few; J gene: TRBJ2-3; V gene: TRBV7-2; D gene: TRBD2; CDR3 DNA: TGTGCCAGCAGCTTAGAAGCAAGCGGGGGAGCCACAAGCACAGATACGCAGTATTTT; CDR3 protein: CASSLEASGGATSTDTQYF
clone size: -; J gene: TRBJ2-1; V gene: TRBV12-3/TRBV12-4; D gene: -; CDR3 DNA: TGTGCCAGCAAAGGGGCTAGCTTGAATGAGCAGTTCTTC; CDR3 protein: CASKGASLNEQFF
clone size: few; J gene: TRBJ2-2; V gene: TRBV9; D gene: -; CDR3 DNA: TGTGCCAGCAGTCCGGGGGCTAGCGGAAACACCGGGGAGCTGTTTTTT; CDR3 protein: CASSPGASGNTGELFF
clone size: few; J gene: TRBJ1-2; V gene: TRBV7-9; D gene: TRBD1; CDR3 DNA: TGTGCCAGCAGCTTTTCCGGGACAGGGGTTGGCTACACCTTC; CDR3 protein: CASSFSGTGVGYTF
clone size: -; J gene: TRBJ2-5; V gene: TRBV2; D gene: -; CDR3 DNA: TGTGCCAGCACCCAGTTCACAGGGTTTGGAGAGACCCAGTACTTC; CDR3 protein: CASTQFTGFGETQYF
clone size: few; J gene: TRBJ1-3; V gene: TRBV12-3/TRBV12-4; D gene: -; CDR3 DNA: TGTGCCAGCAAAGGTCGACCGAACTCTGGAAACACCATATATTTT; CDR3 protein: CASKGRPNSGNTIYF
clone size: few; J gene: TRBJ1-2; V gene: TRBV19; D gene: TRBD1; CDR3 DNA: TGTGCCAGTAGCGCCGGGACAGGGGGTACCTATGGCTACACCTTC; CDR3 protein: CASSAGTGGTYGYTF
clone size: few; J gene: TRBJ1-1; V gene: TRBV20-1; D gene: -; CDR3 DNA: TGCAGTGCTAGTGGGGGGGTGAACACTGAAGCTTTCTTT; CDR3 protein: CSASGGVNTEAFF
clone size: -; J gene: TRBJ1-2; V gene: TRBV12-3/TRBV12-4; D gene: -; CDR3 DNA: TGTGCCAGCAGTTTACGTTCTATAGGGGGCTATGGCTACACCTTC; CDR3 protein: CASSLRSIGGYGYTF
clone size: -; J gene: TRBJ2-5; V gene: TRBV7-9; D gene: -; CDR3 DNA: TGTGCCAGCAGCTTTAGCGGTCCAGAGACCCAGTACTTC; CDR3 protein: CASSFSGPETQYF
clone size: -; J gene: TRBJ2-1; V gene: TRBV7-3; D gene: TRBD2; CDR3 DNA: TGTGCCAGCAGCTCTCTTATGAGCGGGGCCTACAATGAGCAGTTCTTC; CDR3 protein: CASSSLMSGAYNEQFF
clone size: -; J gene: TRBJ2-1; V gene: TRBV5-1; D gene: TRBD2; CDR3 DNA: TGCGCCAGCAGCTTACTAGCGGGGGGCGACAATGAGCAGTTCTTC; CDR3 protein: CASSLLAGGDNEQFF
clone size: few; J gene: TRBJ2-1; V gene: TRBV27; D gene: TRBD2; CDR3 DNA: TGTGCCAGCAGTTTACCCGGAGCGGGGCAGAATGAGCAGTTCTTC; CDR3 protein: CASSLPGAGQNEQFF
clone size: -; J gene: TRBJ1-3; V gene: TRBV7-2; D gene: -; CDR3 DNA: TGTGCCAGCAGCTTAGGTTCCGGAGGAAACACCATATATTTT; CDR3 protein: CASSLGSGGNTIYF
clone size: -; J gene: TRBJ1-2; V gene: TRBV20-1; D gene: -; CDR3 DNA: TGCAGTGCTAGAGATCTCCCCGGGGGCGAGAGTGGCTACACCTTC; CDR3 protein: CSARDLPGGESGYTF
clone size: few; J gene: TRBJ2-5; V gene: TRBV7-2; D gene: TRBD2; CDR3 DNA: TGTGCCAGCAGCTTAGGACGGGGGGGCCTACAAGAGACCCAGTACTTC; CDR3 protein: CASSLGRGGLQETQYF
clone size: few; J gene: TRBJ2-3; V gene: TRBV3-1; D gene: TRBD2; CDR3 DNA: TGTGCCAGCAACGGGACTAGCGAGGAATGGGGATGCACAGATACGCAGTATTTT; CDR3 protein: CASNGTSEEWGCTDTQYF
clone size: -; J gene: TRBJ1-4; V gene: TRBV2; D gene: -; CDR3 DNA: TGTGCCAGCAGGGGCGTAATCGACGGGCTGGGGGAAAAACTGTTTTTT; CDR3 protein: CASRGVIDGLGEKLFF
clone size: -; J gene: TRBJ2-1; V gene: TRBV18; D gene: -; CDR3 DNA: TGTGCCAGCTCACCACCGGTCACTAGTCTCTCCTACAATGAGCAGTTCTTC; CDR3 protein: CASSPPVTSLSYNEQFF
clone size: -; J gene: TRBJ2-2; V gene: TRBV6-2/TRBV6-3; D gene: TRBD2; CDR3 DNA: TGTGCCAGCAGTTACCTGGCTAGCGGGGGGCCCACCGGGGAGCTGTTTTTT; CDR3 protein: CASSYLASGGPTGELFF
clone size: once; J gene: TRBJ1-5; V gene: TRBV5-1; D gene: -; CDR3 DNA: TGCGCCAGCAGCTTGGGTCCTGACAGGAGTGTCCAGCCCCAGCATTTT; CDR3 protein: CASSLGPDRSVQPQHF
clone size: -; J gene: TRBJ2-2; V gene: TRBV6-2/TRBV6-3; D gene: -; CDR3 DNA: TGTGCCAGCAGCGACCGGGTCACCTACGGGGAGCTGTTTTTT; CDR3 protein: CASSDRVTYGELFF
clone size: few; J gene: TRBJ2-6; V gene: TRBV3-1; D gene: -; CDR3 DNA: TGTGCCAGCAGCCAAGTATTCGGCTCTGGGGCCAACGTCCTGACTTTC; CDR3 protein: CASSQVFGSGANVLTF
clone size: -; J gene: TRBJ1-1; V gene: TRBV24-1; D gene: -; CDR3 DNA: TGTGCCACCCAGGGGCCGTTGAACACTGAAGCTTTCTTT; CDR3 protein: CATQGPLNTEAFF